This TCR beta chain was obtained from a study of T-cell reconstitution after alpha-beta-depleted transplantation in children. Preparation of the TCRbeta library was carried out with unique molecular identifiers. TCRdb recomputed calls from the PCR reads with MiXCR, one row per CDR3 protein. This table holds 250,000 to 400,000 distinct CDR3 sequences, around 25% found once. The V gene's germline CDR1 is SEHNR and CDR2 FQNEAQ (reference sequence). The V end was cut by 2 bases, the J end by 0 bases, with 9 bases between. The CDR3 has 15 residues. The clonotype was recovered from a male patient between 10 and 17 years old who had a stem cell transplant for acute lymphoblastic leukemia, so the T cells may come from the graft donor. The source was PBMCs, mostly from graft donor cells, collected 180 days after TCRalphabeta/CD19-depleted stem cell transplant. This chain connects TRBV7-9 to TRBJ2-3; D not certain. The CDR3 nucleotides read TGTGCCAGCAGCTTAATGAGCACCAGCACAGATACGCAGTATTTT. This translates into CASSLMSTSTDTQYF.